What follows are 27 T cell receptor beta chains derived from one specimen sequenced in a study of identical twins. TCRdb used MiXCR to reprocess the 5' RACE reads, holding one entry per CDR3 protein. The table includes 1.5 million to 2 million distinct CDR3 sequences, under 35% detected once. Material: cord blood. The receptor set was obtained from a newborn girl in good health.

This clonotype was counted ten times or more. The V and J genes are TRBV5-1 and TRBJ2-1, with D maybe TRBD2 (5 bases). Germline assignment: CDR1 SGHRS and CDR2 YFSETQ. Trimming removed 4 bases at V and 5 bases at J, with 16 bases between. The CDR3 sequence is 15 residues long. Here the CDR3 DNA reads TGCGCCAGCAGCCTTCTAGTGGGAGTTAACAATGAGCAGTTCTTC. Translated: CASSLLVGVNNEQFF. The full variable domain, in which reference TRBV5-1 and TRBJ2-1 provide the parts outside the CDR3, is KAGVTQTPRYLIKTRGQQVTLSCSPISGHRSVSWYQQTPGQGLQFLFEYFSETQRNKGNFPGRFSGRQFSNSRSEMNVSTLELGDSALYLCASSLLVGVNNEQFFGPGTRLTVL.

The genes are TRBV4-1 and TRBJ2-4; tentative D call: TRBD2 (6 bases). This CDR3 is 17 amino acids long. The V gene lost 0 bases and the J gene lost 6 bases, with 18 bases spanning the gap. The germline V gene encodes CDR1 MGHRA and CDR2 YSYEKL. CDR3 bases: TGCGCCAGCAGCCAAGATTCGCCCGGGGGATTGAGAAACATTCAGTACTTC. It translates to CASSQDSPGGLRNIQYF.

This CDR3 reads CASAGPAGVWETQYF. The DNA of the CDR3 is TGTGCCAGCGCCGGACCAGCGGGGGTCTGGGAGACCCAGTACTTC. This sequence joins TRBV2 and TRBJ2-5, with 8 bases fitting TRBD2. The germline V gene encodes CDR1 SNHLY and CDR2 FYNNEI. The CDR3 contains 15 residues. Trimming at V came to 8 bases and at J to 5 bases, leaving 13 bases not matched to a gene.

This clonotype was observed a handful of times. Here the CDR3 DNA reads TGCGCCAGCAGCTTTGGGGACAAAAGTCAGCCCCAGCATTTT. Protein product: CASSFGDKSQPQHF. The chain carries TRBV5-1 and TRBJ1-5; possible D gene TRBD1, 6 bases. Germline V gene sequence: CDR1 SGHRS, CDR2 YFSETQ. V was shortened by 2 bases and J by 6 bases, with 12 bases between the two germline ends. The length of the CDR3 is 14 residues.

This clonotype appeared a few times. This chain links TRBV20-1 with TRBJ2-7, with 8 bases that match TRBD1. From germline, CDR1 is DFQATT and CDR2 SNEGSKA (reference sequence). The CDR3 totals 15 residues. With V trimmed by 0 bases and J by 7 bases, 11 bases remained unmatched. CDR3 sequence: CSARDGGTGAREQYF. As DNA, the CDR3 is TGCAGTGCTAGAGATGGGGGGACAGGTGCGAGGGAGCAGTACTTC.

A few counts support this clonotype. V usage is TRBV11-2 and J usage is TRBJ2-3; 9 nucleotides match TRBD2. This CDR3 region has 16 residues. V trimming: 5 bases; J trimming: 3 bases; junction bases outside the gene matches: 9. The germline gives CDR1 SGHAT, CDR2 FQNNGV. The CDR3 loop reads CASSRPGLAQTDTQYF. The CDR3 DNA reads TGTGCCAGCAGCAGGCCGGGACTAGCCCAGACAGATACGCAGTATTTT.

This clonotype was seen a few times. This chain joins TRBV12-3 or TRBV12-4 and TRBJ1-6, with TRBD1 as a possible D gene (5 bases). With 5 bases removed from V and 9 bases from J, the gap between germline ends came to 8 bases. The CDR3 is 12 amino acids. Written as DNA, the CDR3 is TGTGCCAGCAGTAAAAGGGGTTCACCCCTCCACTTT. This gives the protein CASSKRGSPLHF.

The CDR3 DNA reads as TGTGCCAGCAGTTTAGCGGGAGAGATCACAGATACGCAGTATTTT. It yields the protein CASSLAGEITDTQYF. The chain links TRBV28 to TRBJ2-3, with 7 positions matching TRBD2. Germline trimming cut 2 bases from V and 2 bases from J; bases unmatched to any gene: 4. Germline-derived CDR1 and CDR2 are MDHEN and SYDVKM. The CDR3 has 15 residues.

This clonotype has only a few counts. The DNA for the CDR3 is TGTGCCAGCAGCCAAGAAAGGTCACGGGGAGCTAGGACAGATACGCAGTATTTT. Protein product: CASSQERSRGARTDTQYF. This rearrangement joins TRBV3-1 to TRBJ2-3; a possible D gene is TRBD2 (5 bases). The CDR3 consists of 18 residues. Germline CDR1 reads LGHDT; CDR2 reads YNNKEL (reference sequence). V gave up 0 bases and J gave up 3 bases, with 19 bases separating them.

The chain employs TRBV7-2 and TRBJ2-7; 13 nucleotides agree with TRBD2. Germline CDR1 is SGHTA and CDR2 is FQGNSA. V was pared by 4 bases and J by 4 bases, with 4 bases of the junction left unmatched. The CDR3 runs to 15 residues. The chain's CDR3 is CASSSGLAGRYEQYF. CDR3 DNA: TGTGCCAGCAGCTCGGGACTAGCGGGAAGGTACGAGCAGTACTTC.

The chain links TRBV20-1 to TRBJ1-6; 7 nucleotides line up with TRBD1. J lost 4 bases, V lost 4 bases, and 19 bases had no gene match. The CDR3 contains 19 residues. Germline V gene sequence: CDR1 DFQATT, CDR2 SNEGSKA (reference sequence). The CDR3 bases are TGCAGTGCTACGACCAGTGAATCGGGACAGTGGGTTTATAATTCACCCCTCCACTTT. Its translation is CSATTSESGQWVYNSPLHF.

The chain is built from TRBV4-1 and TRBJ2-1, with a possible D match to TRBD2 (5 bases). From germline, CDR1 is MGHRA and CDR2 YSYEKL. V dropped 8 bases and J dropped 4 bases, with 12 bases sitting between them. This CDR3 contains 13 residues. DNA of the CDR3: TGCGCCAGCCGGGGTGTTACTTACAATGAGCAGTTCTTC. Translated, it gives CASRGVTYNEQFF.

In its sample, this clonotype was seen a few times. The J gene is TRBJ2-5, the V gene TRBV4-2, with TRBD1 as a possible D gene (6 bases). Germline CDR1 is LGHNA and CDR2 is YNFKEQ. Trimming left V 0 bases short and J 1 base short, with 9 bases between. The CDR3 spans 15 residues. CDR3: CASSQEWGPQETQYF. For the CDR3, the DNA is TGTGCCAGCAGCCAAGAGTGGGGGCCCCAAGAGACCCAGTACTTC.

The chain employs TRBV10-3 and TRBJ2-1, with unresolved D. The germline V gene has CDR1 ENHRY and CDR2 SYGVKD. The ends were cut back, 0 bases at V and 1 base at J, with 7 bases in the middle. This CDR3 has 15 amino acids. The CDR3 nucleotides are TGTGCCATCAGTGAGTCGGTAGGTTCCTACAATGAGCAGTTCTTC. Translating gives CAISESVGSYNEQFF.

This clonotype was found a few times. The chain recombines TRBV2 with TRBJ1-2; D uncertain. The ends were cut back, 6 bases at V and 9 bases at J, with 5 bases in the middle. The CDR3 has 9 amino acids. In germline, CDR1 is SNHLY, CDR2 FYNNEI. CDR3 DNA: TGTGCCAGCAGCGGACGCTACACCTTC. Protein sequence: CASSGRYTF.

This rearrangement joins TRBV29-1 to TRBJ2-2; 7 bases line up with TRBD1. V gave up 5 bases and J gave up 2 bases; unmatched junction bases: 8. The germline gives CDR1 SQVTM, CDR2 ANQGSEA. This CDR3 region has 15 residues. DNA of the CDR3: TGCAGCGTTAGCCAGGACAGGATAAACACCGGGGAGCTGTTTTTT. Protein: CSVSQDRINTGELFF.

This clonotype was picked up a small number of times. This chain uses TRBV9 with TRBJ2-2; D call uncertain. Trimming shortened V by 6 bases and J by 0 bases, and 3 bases separated the two germline ends. Germline-derived CDR1 and CDR2 are SGDLS and YYNGEE. This CDR3 region has 12 residues. The DNA for the CDR3 is TGTGCCAGCAACACGAACACCGGGGAGCTGTTTTTT. The encoded protein is CASNTNTGELFF.

This clonotype turned up a few times. The chain has TRBV28 and TRBJ1-6, with D unclear. Germline CDR1 is MDHEN and CDR2 is SYDVKM. Trimming cost V 5 bases and J 7 bases, with 12 bases left between them. The CDR3 totals 14 residues. Here the CDR3 reads CASSPRRENSPLHF. In DNA, the CDR3 is TGTGCCAGCAGTCCTCGAAGAGAGAATTCACCCCTCCACTTT.

This clonotype was observed a single time. This sequence joins TRBV20-1 and TRBJ1-2; a weak D match, TRBD1 (6 bases). Trimming removed 3 bases from V and 8 bases from J, with 25 bases in between. The germline V gene has CDR1 DFQATT and CDR2 SNEGSKA (reference sequence). The CDR3 runs 16 residues. The CDR3 region is CSARQMGGADLGGYTF. The CDR3 nucleotides are TGCAGTGCTAGGCAAATGGGGGGGGCCGACCTGGGAGGCTACACCTTC.

This clonotype was found many times. This chain uses TRBV2 with TRBJ2-5, with D possibly matching TRBD2 (5 bases). Germline CDR1 and CDR2: SNHLY and FYNNEI. V lost 6 bases and J lost 1, with 9 bases in between. This CDR3 is built from 13 residues. The CDR3 DNA sequence: TGTGCCAGCAGGGACGGACTCCAAGAGACCCAGTACTTC. Protein sequence: CASRDGLQETQYF.

This rearrangement joins TRBV27 to TRBJ2-3; D remains ambiguous. Per the germline V gene, CDR1 is MNHEY and CDR2 is SMNVEV (reference sequence). The CDR3 loop spans 13 amino acids. V shed 5 bases and J shed 5 bases, with 11 bases lying between them. In DNA form, the CDR3 reads TGTGCCAGCAGTCCTATCCTAAAAGATACGCAGTATTTT. It translates to CASSPILKDTQYF.

Ten or more counts support this clonotype. The genes are TRBV6-6 and TRBJ1-5; D might be TRBD1 (6 bases). Trimming shortened V by 9 bases and J by 0 bases, and 15 bases separated the two germline ends. Germline V gives CDR1 MNHNY, CDR2 SVGAGI (reference sequence). The CDR3 extends over 15 amino acids. The CDR3 coding sequence is TGTGCCAGTTCCCGGGACACGTATAGCAATCAGCCCCAGCATTTT. Translation gives CASSRDTYSNQPQHF.

The chain carries TRBV7-9 and TRBJ2-5; possibly TRBD1 for D (6 bases). CDR1 SEHNR and CDR2 FQNEAQ come from the germline V gene (reference sequence). V was cut by 1 base and J by 5 bases, with 14 bases left in between. This CDR3 has 15 residues. Written as DNA, the CDR3 is TGTGCCAGCAGCTTAGTGACAGGCCTGGGGGAGACCCAGTACTTC. Protein sequence: CASSLVTGLGETQYF. The entire variable domain, with the rest obtained from reference TRBV7-9 and TRBJ2-5, is as follows: DTGVSQNPRHKITKRGQNVTFRCDPISEHNRLYWYRQTLGQGPEFLTYFQNEAQLEKSRLLSDRFSAERPKGSFSTLEIQRTEQGDSAMYLCASSLVTGLGETQYFGPGTRLLVL.

The rearrangement links TRBV7-6 to TRBJ2-3; TRBD2 matches at 9 bases. Germline V gene sequence: CDR1 SGHVS, CDR2 FNYEAQ. CDR3 size: 20 residues. J gave up 0 bases and V 1 base, and 14 bases lay outside the gene matches. The CDR3 here is CASSLVRASGESSSTDTQYF. The CDR3 nucleotides are TGTGCCAGCAGCTTAGTGAGGGCTAGCGGGGAATCATCTAGCACAGATACGCAGTATTTT.

This clonotype was observed a few times. The chain has TRBV29-1 and TRBJ2-1, with 8 positions matching TRBD2. V lost 4 bases to trimming and J lost 5 bases; unmatched junction nucleotides: 13. Germline CDR1 is SQVTM and CDR2 is ANQGSEA. The length of the CDR3 is 16 residues. The CDR3 reads CSVGNRGRHRDNEQFF. Written as DNA, the CDR3 is TGCAGCGTTGGGAATCGCGGGAGGCACCGTGACAATGAGCAGTTCTTC.

This chain joins TRBV21-1 and TRBJ1-1; the table's D call, TRBD1, was not checked against the DNA. TRBV21-1 is described as a pseudogene. The CDR3 has 11 amino acids. CDR3 sequence: CASSKTGKAFF. CDR3 nucleotide sequence: TGTGCCAGCAGCAAGACAGGGAAAGCTTTCTTT.

The V call is TRBV5-1, the J call TRBJ2-7; TRBD1 aligns across 8 bases. CDR1 is SGHRS, CDR2 YFSETQ, per germline. V was pared by 1 base and J by 4 bases, with 7 bases of the junction left unmatched. CDR3 length: 15 amino acids. The DNA for the CDR3 is TGCGCCAGCAGCTTGTCGACGGGACAGGTTTACGAGCAGTACTTC. Translated: CASSLSTGQVYEQYF. The complete variable domain, with remaining parts taken from reference TRBV5-1 and TRBJ2-7, reads KAGVTQTPRYLIKTRGQQVTLSCSPISGHRSVSWYQQTPGQGLQFLFEYFSETQRNKGNFPGRFSGRQFSNSRSEMNVSTLELGDSALYLCASSLSTGQVYEQYFGPGTRLTVT.